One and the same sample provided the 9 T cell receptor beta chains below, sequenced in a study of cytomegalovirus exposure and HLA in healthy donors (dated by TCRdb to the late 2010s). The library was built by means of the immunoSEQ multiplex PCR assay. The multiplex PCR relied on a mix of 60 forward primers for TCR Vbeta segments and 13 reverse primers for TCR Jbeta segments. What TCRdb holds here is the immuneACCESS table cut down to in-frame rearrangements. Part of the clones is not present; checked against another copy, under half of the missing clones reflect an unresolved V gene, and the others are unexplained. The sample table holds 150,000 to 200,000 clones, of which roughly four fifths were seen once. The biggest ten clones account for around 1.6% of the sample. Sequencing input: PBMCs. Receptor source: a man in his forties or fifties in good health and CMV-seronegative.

CDR3 sequence reads: CASSGPVAGGGDTQYF. In nucleotides, the CDR3 is TGTGCCAGCAGCGGGCCCGTGGCGGGAGGGGGAGATACGCAGTATTTT. J is TRBJ2-3 and V is TRBV9, with TRBD2 matching over 9 bases. This CDR3 has 16 residues. Germline V gene sequence: CDR1 SGDLS, CDR2 YYNGEE. V gave up 3 bases and J gave up 5 bases; unmatched junction bases: 10.

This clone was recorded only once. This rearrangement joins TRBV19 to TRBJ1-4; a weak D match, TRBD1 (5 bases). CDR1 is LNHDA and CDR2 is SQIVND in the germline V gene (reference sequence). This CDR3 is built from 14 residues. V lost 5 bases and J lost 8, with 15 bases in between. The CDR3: CASSPRGRGEKLFF. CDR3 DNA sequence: TGTGCCAGTAGTCCGCGAGGGCGGGGCGAAAAACTGTTTTTT.

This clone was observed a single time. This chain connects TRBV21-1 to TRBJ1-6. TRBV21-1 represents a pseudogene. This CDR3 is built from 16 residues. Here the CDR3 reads CASSSLGGCISSPLHF. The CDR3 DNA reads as TGTGCCAGCAGCTCTTTGGGAGGGTGTATTAGCTCACCCCTCCACTTT.

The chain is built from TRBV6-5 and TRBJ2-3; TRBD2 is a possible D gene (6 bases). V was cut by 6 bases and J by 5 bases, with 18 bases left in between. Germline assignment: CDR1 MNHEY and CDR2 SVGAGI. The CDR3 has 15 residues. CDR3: CASRSGGTGRDTQYF. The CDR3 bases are TGTGCCAGCAGAAGTGGCGGGACGGGAAGAGATACGCAGTATTTT.

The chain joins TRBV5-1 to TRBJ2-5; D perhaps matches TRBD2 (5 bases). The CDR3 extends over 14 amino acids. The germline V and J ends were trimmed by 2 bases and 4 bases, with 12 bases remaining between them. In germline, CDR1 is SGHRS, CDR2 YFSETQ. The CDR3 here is CASSLNELVETQYF. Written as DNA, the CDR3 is TGCGCCAGCAGCTTAAACGAACTAGTAGAGACCCAGTACTTC.

CDR3 sequence reads: CASSFRDYREKLFF. The CDR3 nucleotides are TGTGCCAGCTCGTTCCGGGACTACAGGGAAAAACTGTTTTTT. V and J are TRBV18 and TRBJ1-4; maybe TRBD1 (5 bases). CDR1 KGHSH and CDR2 LQKENI come from the germline V gene. V shed 6 bases and J shed 8 bases, with 16 bases lying between them. The CDR3 length is 14 residues.

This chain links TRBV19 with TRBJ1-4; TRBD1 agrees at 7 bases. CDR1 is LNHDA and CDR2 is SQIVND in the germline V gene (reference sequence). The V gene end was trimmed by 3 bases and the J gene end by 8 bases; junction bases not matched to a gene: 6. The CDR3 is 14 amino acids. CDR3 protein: CASSMQGVREKLFF. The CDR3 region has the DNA TGTGCCAGTAGTATGCAGGGGGTTCGGGAAAAACTGTTTTTT. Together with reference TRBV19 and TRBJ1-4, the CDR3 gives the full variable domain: DGGITQSPKYLFRKEGQNVTLSCEQNLNHDAMYWYRQDPGQGLRLIYYSQIVNDFQKGDIAEGYSVSREKKESFPLTVTSAQKNPTAFYLCASSMQGVREKLFFGSGTQLSVL.

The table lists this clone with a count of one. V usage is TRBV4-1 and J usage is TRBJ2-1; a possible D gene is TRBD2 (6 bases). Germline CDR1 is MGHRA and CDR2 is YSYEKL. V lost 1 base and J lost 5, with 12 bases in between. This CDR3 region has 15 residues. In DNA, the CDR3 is TGCGCCAGCAGCCAAGCCGGGACTCCTAACAATGAGCAGTTCTTC. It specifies CASSQAGTPNNEQFF.

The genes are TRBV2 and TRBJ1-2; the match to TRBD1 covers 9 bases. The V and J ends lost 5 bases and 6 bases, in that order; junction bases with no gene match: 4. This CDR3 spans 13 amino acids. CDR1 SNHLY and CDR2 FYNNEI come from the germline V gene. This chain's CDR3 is CASSSRDRDGYTF. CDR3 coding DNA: TGTGCCAGCAGTTCCAGGGACAGGGATGGCTACACCTTC.